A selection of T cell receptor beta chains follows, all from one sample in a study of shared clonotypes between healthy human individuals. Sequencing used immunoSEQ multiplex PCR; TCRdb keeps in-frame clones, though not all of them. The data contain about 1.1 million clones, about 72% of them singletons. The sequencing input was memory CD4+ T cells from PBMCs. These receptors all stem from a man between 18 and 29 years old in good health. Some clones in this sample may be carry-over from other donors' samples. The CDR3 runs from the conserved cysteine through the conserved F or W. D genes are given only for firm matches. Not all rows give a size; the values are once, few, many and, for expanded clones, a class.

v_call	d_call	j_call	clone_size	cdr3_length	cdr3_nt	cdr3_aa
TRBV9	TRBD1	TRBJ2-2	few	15	TGTGCCAGCACGCGACAGGGGCAGAACACCGGGGAGCTGTTTTTT	CASTRQGQNTGELFF
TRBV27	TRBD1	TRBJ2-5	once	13	TGTGCCAGCAGTCGACAGGGGGGAGAGACCCAGTACTTC	CASSRQGGETQYF
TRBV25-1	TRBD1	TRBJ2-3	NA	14	TGTGCCAGCAGTTCAGGGGGCGCAACAGATACGCAGTATTTT	CASSSGGATDTQYF
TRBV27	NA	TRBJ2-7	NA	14	TGTGCCAGCAGTTTACGGCGGGACTCCTACGAGCAGTACTTC	CASSLRRDSYEQYF
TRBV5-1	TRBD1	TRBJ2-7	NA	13	TGCGCCAGCAGCGTGGACAGGGGCTACGAGCAGTACTTC	CASSVDRGYEQYF
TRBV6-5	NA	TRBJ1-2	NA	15	TGTGCCAGCAGTTACTCGAGCAGTTCTAACTATGGCTACACCTTC	CASSYSSSSNYGYTF
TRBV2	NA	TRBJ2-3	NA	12	TGTGCCAGCAGGGGATCCACAGATACGCAGTATTTT	CASRGSTDTQYF
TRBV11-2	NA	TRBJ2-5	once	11	TGTGCCAGCAGCTCGAGGGAGACTCAGTACTTC	CASSSRETQYF
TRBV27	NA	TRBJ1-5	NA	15	TGTGCCAGCGCGCGGGCAGGGACGGAAAATCAGCCCCAGCATTTT	CASARAGTENQPQHF
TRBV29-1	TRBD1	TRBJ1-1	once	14	TGCAGCGTTCTGGACAGGGGAAGTTTCACTGAAGCTTTCTTT	CSVLDRGSFTEAFF
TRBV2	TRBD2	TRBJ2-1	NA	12	TGTGCCAGCCGGGGGGAATACAATGAGCAGTTCTTC	CASRGEYNEQFF
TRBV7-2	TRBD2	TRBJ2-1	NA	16	TGTGCCAGCAGCTTAGTCTCCGGGACTAGCGTTAGTGAGCAGTTCTTC	CASSLVSGTSVSEQFF
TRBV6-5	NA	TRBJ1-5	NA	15	TGTGCCAGCAGTTCCCTACAGGGCGGGAATCAGCCCCAGCATTTT	CASSSLQGGNQPQHF
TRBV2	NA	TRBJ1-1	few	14	TGTGCCAGCAGACCTGGGAGTCTGAACACTGAAGCTTTCTTT	CASRPGSLNTEAFF
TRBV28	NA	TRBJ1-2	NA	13	TGTGCCAGCACCTCCCCCCTGCGAGGGGGCTACACCTTC	CASTSPLRGGYTF
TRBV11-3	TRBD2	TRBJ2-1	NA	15	TGTGCCAGCAGCCCCGGACTAGCGGACGTAAATGAGCAGTTCTTC	CASSPGLADVNEQFF
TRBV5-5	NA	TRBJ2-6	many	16	TGTGCCAGCAGCCTCGGACGGTACTCTGGGGCCAACGTCCTGACTTTC	CASSLGRYSGANVLTF
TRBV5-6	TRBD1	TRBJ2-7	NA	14	TGTGCCAGCAGCCGAACCGGGACAGCCTACGAGCAGTACTTC	CASSRTGTAYEQYF
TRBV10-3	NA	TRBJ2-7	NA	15	TGTGCCATCAGTGAGTCGACAGGTTCTGTGTACGAGCAGTACTTC	CAISESTGSVYEQYF
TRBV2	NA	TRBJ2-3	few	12	TGTGCCAGCAGTGGAGGGCCGGATACGCAGTATTTT	CASSGGPDTQYF
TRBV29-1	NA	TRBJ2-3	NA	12	TGCAGCGTTGAGGGTGCGTTAGATACGCAGTATTTT	CSVEGALDTQYF
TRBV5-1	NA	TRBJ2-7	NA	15	TGCGCCAGCAGCCTAGCCCCGCAGAGAAATTACGAGCAGTACTTC	CASSLAPQRNYEQYF
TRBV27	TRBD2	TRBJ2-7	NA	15	TGTGCCAGCAGTTTATCTGGGACTAGCAGGCCCGAGCAGTACTTC	CASSLSGTSRPEQYF
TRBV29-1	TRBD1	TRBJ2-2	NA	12	TGCAGCGTTGATAGGGGGCCCGGGGAGCTGTTTTTT	CSVDRGPGELFF
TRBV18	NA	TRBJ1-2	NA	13	TGTGCCAGCTCACCAGGGCAGGCTCATGGCTACACCTTC	CASSPGQAHGYTF
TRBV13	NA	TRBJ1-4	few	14	TGTGCCAGCAGCCGGGGGCGGGCTAATGAAAAACTGTTTTTT	CASSRGRANEKLFF
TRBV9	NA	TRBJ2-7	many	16	TGTGCCAGCAGCGCGAGGACCGGGACTCGAGCTTACGAGCAGTACTTC	CASSARTGTRAYEQYF
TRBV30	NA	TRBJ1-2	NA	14	TGTGCCTGGAGTGTATTTGCGGGGGGGGTCGGCTACACCTTC	CAWSVFAGGVGYTF
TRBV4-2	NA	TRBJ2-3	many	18	TGTGCCAGCAGCCACATCGGGACTGCGATCGCTAGCACAGATACGCAGTATTTT	CASSHIGTAIASTDTQYF
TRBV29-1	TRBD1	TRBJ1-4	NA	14	TGCAGCGTTCTGGACAGGGCAACTAATGAAAAACTGTTTTTT	CSVLDRATNEKLFF
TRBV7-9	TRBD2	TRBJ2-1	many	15	TGTGCCAGCAGCTTTAGCGGGACTTCTTACAATGAGCAGTTCTTC	CASSFSGTSYNEQFF
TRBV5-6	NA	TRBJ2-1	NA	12	TGTGCCAGCAACGGACTGGGCGATGAGCAGTTCTTC	CASNGLGDEQFF
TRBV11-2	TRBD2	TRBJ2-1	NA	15	TGTGCCAGCACCTGGACTAGCGGGTTTGTCAATGAGCAGTTCTTC	CASTWTSGFVNEQFF
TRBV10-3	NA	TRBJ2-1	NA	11	TGTGCCATCAGTGAGTATCCTAAGCAGTTCTTC	CAISEYPKQFF
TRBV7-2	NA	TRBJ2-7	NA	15	TGTGCCAGCAGCTTAGCAGGGGGGCAGCCCTACGAGCAGTACTTC	CASSLAGGQPYEQYF
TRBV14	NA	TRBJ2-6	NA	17	TGTGCCATTCTTCGGGCTGGGGGCGCTTCTGGGGCCAACGTCCTGACTTTC	CAILRAGGASGANVLTF
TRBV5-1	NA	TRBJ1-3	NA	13	TGCGCCAGCAGCTTGGGTCAGATGAACACCATATATTTT	CASSLGQMNTIYF
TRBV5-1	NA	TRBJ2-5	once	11	TGCGCCAGCACATTCCAAGAGACCCAGTACTTC	CASTFQETQYF
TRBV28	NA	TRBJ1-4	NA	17	TGTGCCAGCAGTCCCCGAGTCCCTCGGGGGACTAATGAAAAACTGTTTTTT	CASSPRVPRGTNEKLFF
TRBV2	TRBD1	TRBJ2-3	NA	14	TGTGCCAGCAGGAGACAGGGGCTCACAGATACGCAGTATTTT	CASRRQGLTDTQYF